Below, one T cell receptor beta chain is given with its context. Treatment given: oral pan-JAK inhibitor, 5-10 mg twice daily. The data belong to a study of CD8+ T cells in alopecia areata. RNA was extracted and reverse transcribed into cDNA as the sequencing template. Generated by immunoSEQ multiplex PCR, the TCRdb table keeps only in-frame clones and is missing some. The sample carries approximately 300,000 clones, nearly 60% recorded once. Germline-derived CDR1 and CDR2 are SGDLS and YYNGEE. The V end lost 0 bases, the J end lost 7 bases, and 17 bases lay between the germline ends. The CDR3 sequence is 17 residues long.

The material sequenced was CD4+ T cells sorted from blood, taken at week 24, from a patient treated with tofacitinib. This chain uses TRBV9 with TRBJ1-6; D not certain. This clonotype was obtained from a human donor with alopecia areata. The CDR3 spells CASSVEPLLVGNSPLHF. DNA for the CDR3: TGTGCCAGCAGCGTAGAACCCCTTCTGGTAGGAAATTCACCCCTCCACTTT.